Shown below are 31 T cell receptor beta chains from a single sample sequenced in a study of T cell responses to AZD1222 COVID-19 vaccine. Data came from immunoSEQ multiplex PCR; TCRdb stores just in-frame clones and leaves some out. The table records about 180,000 clones, approximately 95% of them present only once. This material consisted of peripheral blood, taken 28 days after the second dose of the MenACWY control vaccine. These TCRs come from an adult who received the MenACWY meningococcal vaccine as a control.

This chain links TRBV6-2 or TRBV6-3 with TRBJ2-7; no definite D call. Germline CDR1 and CDR2: MNHEY and SVGEGT. The V gene lost 5 bases and the J gene lost 0 bases, with 14 bases spanning the gap. The CDR3 sequence is 15 residues long. The CDR3 is CASSPNLQISYEQYF. The CDR3 nucleotides read TGTGCCAGCAGTCCGAACCTACAGATCTCCTACGAGCAGTACTTC.

The V gene is TRBV6-5, the J gene TRBJ1-2; tentative D call: TRBD1 (5 bases). Per the germline V gene, CDR1 is MNHEY and CDR2 is SVGAGI. Trimming cost V 2 bases and J 4 bases, with 14 bases left between them. The CDR3 is 15 amino acids. CDR3 loop: CASSYSQGRSYGYTF. DNA for the CDR3: TGTGCCAGCAGTTACAGCCAGGGTCGCTCCTATGGCTACACCTTC.

The chain joins TRBV2 to TRBJ1-4; D is uncertain. This CDR3 comprises 11 residues. Per germline, CDR1 SNHLY and CDR2 FYNNEI. Trimming removed 7 bases from V and 8 bases from J, with 8 bases in between. The CDR3 protein is CASTSREKLFF. CDR3 DNA: TGTGCCAGCACTTCCCGAGAAAAACTGTTTTTT.

This chain connects TRBV4-1 to TRBJ1-4; 8 bases line up with TRBD1. The ends lost 1 base at V and 8 bases at J; junction bases unmatched: 9. CDR3 size: 16 residues. Germline CDR1 and CDR2: MGHRA and YSYEKL. For the CDR3, the DNA is TGCGCCAGCAGCCAAGGTTGGACAGGGATGGGAGAAAAACTGTTTTTT. This gives the protein CASSQGWTGMGEKLFF.

This chain links TRBV5-6 with TRBJ2-7; possibly TRBD1 for D (6 bases). The CDR3 spans 15 residues. Germline V gene sequence: CDR1 SGHDT, CDR2 YYEEEE. V was pared by 2 bases and J by 5 bases, with 17 bases between. DNA of the CDR3: TGTGCCAGCAGCTTTTTAAGGGGGAAGTCCCACGAGCAGTACTTC. Amino acid sequence: CASSFLRGKSHEQYF.

The chain uses TRBV27 and TRBJ2-7, with D tentatively TRBD1 (7 bases). The V end lost 8 bases, the J end lost 6 bases, and 17 bases lay between the germline ends. The CDR3 consists of 13 residues. CDR1 is MNHEY, CDR2 SMNVEV, per germline (reference sequence). The DNA of the CDR3 is TGTGCCAGCTTCCCCCGTCAGGGGGGCGAGCAGTACTTC. Residues: CASFPRQGGEQYF.

The V and J genes are TRBV12-3 or TRBV12-4 and TRBJ1-1; the D gene is possibly TRBD1 (5 bases). The V and J ends lost 6 bases and 3 bases respectively, with 8 bases between them. This CDR3 comprises 12 residues. The CDR3 loop is CASRLRDTEAFF. The CDR3 DNA follows: TGTGCCAGCAGGCTCAGGGACACTGAAGCTTTCTTT.

The chain combines TRBV20-1 with TRBJ2-2, with D hard to call. This CDR3 spans 11 amino acids. Germline CDR1 and CDR2: DFQATT and SNEGSKA (reference sequence). Trimming took 5 bases from V and 7 from J, leaving 8 bases between them. DNA for the CDR3: TGCAGTGCTCCTTTTGGCGGGGAGCTGTTTTTT. Translated: CSAPFGGELFF.

The gene calls are TRBV4-3 and TRBJ1-1; D might be TRBD1 (6 bases). The V gene lost 6 bases and the J gene lost 1 base, with 12 bases spanning the gap. The CDR3 is 14 amino acids. The germline V gene has CDR1 LGHNA and CDR2 YSLEER. CDR3: CASRITGANTEAFF. In DNA, the CDR3 is TGCGCCAGCAGAATCACGGGGGCGAACACTGAAGCTTTCTTT.

V gene TRBV7-9 combines with J gene TRBJ1-1; no firm D call. The germline gives CDR1 SEHNR, CDR2 FQNEAQ (reference sequence). There are 15 residues in the CDR3. The ends were cut back, 1 base at V and 3 bases at J, with 12 bases in the middle. CDR3 sequence reads: CASSLGPLDDTEAFF. As DNA, the CDR3 is TGTGCCAGCAGCTTAGGTCCCCTGGATGACACTGAAGCTTTCTTT.

This chain's CDR3 is CASTGTGGNQPQHF. As DNA, the CDR3 is TGTGCCAGCACGGGGACAGGGGGCAATCAGCCCCAGCATTTT. The rearrangement uses TRBV2 and TRBJ1-5; 10 nucleotides agree with TRBD1. Germline V gene lookup returns CDR1 SNHLY and CDR2 FYNNEI. CDR3 length: 14 residues. V was clipped by 7 bases and J by 2 bases; unmatched bases: 2.

The chain joins TRBV6-5 to TRBJ1-2; 7 nucleotides match TRBD1. CDR3 length: 14 amino acids. V shed 6 bases and J 8 bases; nucleotides not matched to a gene: 12. Per germline, CDR1 MNHEY and CDR2 SVGAGI. As DNA, the CDR3 is TGTGCCAGCAGACAACCAGGGGGAAGTGTGGGCTACACCTTC. This sequence encodes CASRQPGGSVGYTF.

The genes are TRBV4-1 and TRBJ2-5, with 11 bases aligning to TRBD2. Germline trimming cut 4 bases from V and 5 bases from J; bases unmatched to any gene: 9. CDR1 is MGHRA, CDR2 YSYEKL, per germline. The CDR3 has 16 amino acids. CDR3 region: CASSLNSGGARETQYF. CDR3 nucleotides: TGCGCCAGCAGCCTTAATAGCGGGGGGGCCAGGGAGACCCAGTACTTC.

This clone was seen only once. V is TRBV24-1 and J is TRBJ1-2, with 7 bases that match TRBD1. The V segment lost 2 bases and the J segment 4 bases; nucleotides outside the gene matches: 6. In germline, CDR1 is KGHDR, CDR2 SFDVKD. The CDR3 spans 15 residues. The CDR3 sequence: CATSDYTGEPYGYTF. The CDR3 DNA follows: TGTGCCACCAGTGATTACACAGGGGAACCCTATGGCTACACCTTC.

The rearrangement joins TRBV12-3 or TRBV12-4 to TRBJ1-5; no definite D call. The CDR3 extends over 13 amino acids. The V and J ends lost 2 bases and 7 bases respectively, with 9 bases between them. CDR3 sequence: CASSLLENQPQHF. The CDR3, as DNA: TGTGCCAGCAGTTTATTGGAAAACCAGCCCCAGCATTTT.

In its sample, this clone was seen once. V and J are TRBV7-9 and TRBJ1-1, with D maybe TRBD1 (6 bases). Germline-derived CDR1 and CDR2 are SEHNR and FQNEAQ (reference sequence). Deletions cut 1 base from V and 4 bases from J, with 7 bases between. CDR3 length: 13 amino acids. The DNA of the CDR3 is TGTGCCAGCAGCTTAGAGGGGGGCACTGAAGCTTTCTTT. Protein: CASSLEGGTEAFF.

The CDR3 reads CSVSRGVVGQETQYF. CDR3 nucleotide sequence: TGCAGCGTTTCCCGGGGTGTAGTGGGCCAAGAGACCCAGTACTTC. This chain links TRBV29-1 with TRBJ2-5; TRBD2 might be the D (5 bases). The ends were cut back, 5 bases at V and 1 base at J, with 17 bases in the middle. In germline, CDR1 is SQVTM, CDR2 ANQGSEA. This CDR3 is 15 amino acids long. Filled out from reference TRBV29-1 and TRBJ2-5, the complete variable domain reads SAVISQKPSRDICQRGTSLTIQCQVDSQVTMMFWYRQQPGQSLTLIATANQGSEATYESGFVIDKFPISRPNLTFSTLTVSNMSPEDSSIYLCSVSRGVVGQETQYFGPGTRLLVL.

The chain joins TRBV18 to TRBJ2-2; 7 nucleotides agree with TRBD1. The CDR3 totals 15 residues. In germline, CDR1 is KGHSH, CDR2 LQKENI. Losses at the gene ends were 4 bases for V and 1 base for J; bases not matched to a gene: 3. CDR3 nucleotide sequence: TGTGCCAGCTCACTTCAGGGGGAGAACACCGGGGAGCTGTTTTTT. Protein: CASSLQGENTGELFF. Filled out from reference TRBV18 and TRBJ2-2, the complete variable domain reads NAGVMQNPRHLVRRRGQEARLRCSPMKGHSHVYWYRQLPEEGLKFMVYLQKENIIDESGMPKERFSAEFPKEGPSILRIQQVVRGDSAAYFCASSLQGENTGELFFGEGSRLTVL.

V gene TRBV7-9 combines with J gene TRBJ2-2, with unresolved D. Trimming cost V 3 bases and J 3 bases, with 14 bases left between them. The germline V gene encodes CDR1 SEHNR and CDR2 FQNEAQ (reference sequence). The CDR3 length is 16 residues. The CDR3, as DNA: TGTGCCAGCAGCTTGGGTCTTGGCCGTGACACCGGGGAGCTGTTTTTT. Protein: CASSLGLGRDTGELFF.

This clone was seen a few times. The chain uses TRBV19 and TRBJ1-5; 10 bases align to TRBD1. Unmatched junction bases numbered 3, after V lost 3 bases and J lost 7 bases. Germline loops: CDR1 LNHDA, CDR2 SQIVND (reference sequence). The CDR3 has 14 residues. The CDR3 DNA reads as TGTGCCAGTAGTATGACAGGGGGCAGGCAGCCCCAGCATTTT. Translated, it gives CASSMTGGRQPQHF.

The chain recombines TRBV11-3 with TRBJ2-2; 10 nucleotides align to TRBD2. The CDR3 is 16 amino acids. J was trimmed by 4 bases and V by 0 bases; bases with no gene match: 2. Germline lookup yields CDR1 SGHNT and CDR2 YENEEA. CDR3 DNA sequence: TGTGCCAGCAGCTTAGAGGTAGCGGGGGGCACCGGGGAGCTGTTTTTT. Its translation is CASSLEVAGGTGELFF.

The chain carries TRBV19 and TRBJ1-5, with D tentatively TRBD1 (6 bases). The germline V gene has CDR1 LNHDA and CDR2 SQIVND (reference sequence). The germline V and J ends were trimmed by 6 bases and 14 bases, with 17 bases remaining between them. This CDR3 contains 12 residues. This CDR3 is CASSGAGAVKHF. The CDR3 DNA reads TGTGCCAGTAGCGGCGCGGGGGCAGTTAAGCATTTT.

The gene calls are TRBV3-1 (or the pseudogene TRBV3-2) and TRBJ1-2; 9 positions match TRBD1. The junction had 9 bases not matched to a gene; V was cut back by 4 bases and J by 0 bases. CDR3 length equals 17 residues. Per the germline V gene, CDR1 is LGHDT and CDR2 is YNNKEL (reference sequence). CDR3 bases: TGTGCCAGCAGCCGTTCCGGGACAGGGCTGACTAACTATGGCTACACCTTC. As protein: CASSRSGTGLTNYGYTF.

In its sample, this clone was seen once. The chain is built from TRBV2 and TRBJ1-2; D is unresolved. This CDR3 region has 12 residues. Trimming removed 4 bases at V and 7 bases at J, with 10 bases between. Germline assignment: CDR1 SNHLY and CDR2 FYNNEI. The CDR3: CASSVGVTGYTF. The CDR3 DNA follows: TGTGCCAGCAGTGTGGGAGTGACTGGCTACACCTTC.

The gene calls are TRBV18 and TRBJ2-1; D call uncertain. Trimming took off 3 bases at V and 8 bases at J, with 8 bases between the two ends. The germline CDR1 and CDR2 sequences are KGHSH and LQKENI. This CDR3 region has 12 residues. DNA of the CDR3: TGTGCCAGCTCACCGACCCGCGATGAGCAGTTCTTC. Its translation is CASSPTRDEQFF.

The CDR3 here is CASSLAPGQSYSGANVLTF. The CDR3 DNA reads as TGTGCCAGCAGCTTGGCTCCGGGACAGTCTTACTCTGGGGCCAACGTCCTGACTTTC. J is TRBJ2-6 and V is TRBV5-5, with TRBD1 matching 7 bases. Germline V gives CDR1 SGHKS, CDR2 YYEKEE (reference sequence). V lost 0 bases to trimming and J lost 0 bases; unmatched junction nucleotides: 9. This CDR3 spans 19 amino acids.

This clone appeared once. The chain employs TRBV19 and TRBJ2-5, with 7 bases aligning to TRBD1. CDR1 LNHDA and CDR2 SQIVND come from the germline V gene (reference sequence). CDR3 length: 13 amino acids. V lost 5 bases and J lost 2; bases outside the gene matches: 2. The CDR3 here is CASSRQGQETQYF. DNA for the CDR3: TGTGCCAGTAGTCGACAGGGACAAGAGACCCAGTACTTC.

The gene calls are TRBV14 and TRBJ2-7, with unresolved D. This CDR3 has 14 residues. V lost 0 bases and J 4 bases, leaving 10 bases between the germline ends. Germline-derived CDR1 and CDR2 are SGHDN and FVKESK. The DNA for the CDR3 is TGTGCCAGCAGCCAAGATCAAGGATTTTACGAGCAGTACTTC. This encodes CASSQDQGFYEQYF.

The table lists this clone with a count of one. J is TRBJ2-5 and V is TRBV27; 10 nucleotides agree with TRBD2. The ends lost 3 bases at V and 5 bases at J; junction bases unmatched: 6. This CDR3 spans 15 amino acids. The germline gives CDR1 MNHEY, CDR2 SMNVEV (reference sequence). CDR3 coding DNA: TGTGCCAGCAGTTTGAAAGCGGGGGGGCTGGAGACCCAGTACTTC. Encoded protein: CASSLKAGGLETQYF.

V gene TRBV16 combines with J gene TRBJ2-3; D ambiguous. This CDR3 contains 14 residues. Germline assignment: CDR1 KGHSY and CDR2 FQNENV. V was trimmed by 0 bases and J by 5 bases, leaving 9 bases between them. The CDR3: CASSQSNGRDTQYF. The CDR3 nucleotides are TGTGCCAGCAGCCAATCGAATGGGCGAGATACGCAGTATTTT. The variable domain in full, with the rest retrieved from reference TRBV16 and TRBJ2-3, is GEEVAQTPKHLVRGEGQKAKLYCAPIKGHSYVFWYQQVLKNEFKFLISFQNENVFDETGMPKERFSAKCLPNSPCSLEIQATKLEDSAVYFCASSQSNGRDTQYFGPGTRLTVL.

DNA for the CDR3: TGTGCCAGCAGCCCGGAATCGGGGTCGAACACTGAAGCTTTCTTT. Translated, it gives CASSPESGSNTEAFF. This chain uses TRBV5-4 with TRBJ1-1; D is unresolved. Trimming stripped 4 bases from V and 1 base from J, with 14 bases between. The CDR3 spans 15 residues. Per the germline V gene, CDR1 is SGHNT and CDR2 is YYREEE (reference sequence).